The next 23 T cell receptor beta chains were all read from a single sample in a study of OX40 agonist ivuxolimab in advanced cancers. Profiled with immunoSEQ multiplex PCR; TCRdb holds only in-frame clones, not every one. The sample lists more than 50,000 clones; approximately 83% were seen once. This material consisted of CD4+ or CD8+ T cells sorted from blood, taken in a trial of the OX40 agonist ivuxolimab. Receptors were obtained from an adult with an advanced solid tumor such as melanoma, head and neck, liver or kidney cancer.

The count of this clone is one. The V call is TRBV5-4, the J call TRBJ1-2; 7 bases are shared with TRBD1. From germline, CDR1 is SGHNT and CDR2 YYREEE (reference sequence). CDR3 length equals 13 residues. V was pared by 3 bases and J by 7 bases, with 6 bases of the junction left unmatched. CDR3 DNA sequence: TGTGCCAGCAGCTACTGGACAGGTAGTGGCTACACCTTC. Protein sequence: CASSYWTGSGYTF.

The chain joins TRBV6-6 to TRBJ2-1; D remains unclear. The CDR3 runs 11 residues. CDR1 MNHNY and CDR2 SVGAGI come from the germline V gene (reference sequence). Trimming removed 11 bases at V and 7 bases at J, with 12 bases between. CDR3 region: CACASGNEQFF. The CDR3 bases are TGTGCCTGCGCGAGTGGTAATGAGCAGTTCTTC.

The CDR3 protein is CASSVYGLAGGQNTGELFF. CDR3 DNA: TGTGCCAGCAGTGTCTATGGACTAGCGGGGGGGCAGAACACCGGGGAGCTGTTTTTT. This chain connects TRBV6-1 to TRBJ2-2, with 15 bases that match TRBD2. The CDR3 length is 19 residues. V gave up 4 bases and J gave up 1 base; unmatched junction bases: 7. Germline lookup yields CDR1 MNHNS and CDR2 SASEGT.

The gene calls are TRBV4-2 and TRBJ1-1; no clear D. The V gene lost 1 base and the J gene lost 4 bases, with 7 bases spanning the gap. The CDR3 is made up of 13 amino acids. The germline gives CDR1 LGHNA, CDR2 YNFKEQ. The CDR3 region is CASSQVGVTEAFF. The CDR3 DNA is TGTGCCAGCAGCCAAGTGGGAGTCACTGAAGCTTTCTTT.

The V and J genes are TRBV4-1 and TRBJ1-2; no firm D call. Germline V lookup: CDR1 MGHRA, CDR2 YSYEKL. V lost 4 bases and J lost 6, with 12 bases in between. This CDR3 is built from 13 residues. DNA of the CDR3: TGCGCCAGCAGCCCCCGTCGGGGTGATGGCTACACCTTC. Translating gives CASSPRRGDGYTF.

The V call is TRBV7-9, the J call TRBJ1-5; D possibly corresponds to TRBD1 (6 bases). The CDR3 runs to 14 residues. V dropped 5 bases and J dropped 0 bases, with 8 bases sitting between them. CDR1 and CDR2 from the germline V gene are SEHNR and FQNEAQ (reference sequence). The CDR3 spells CASSTGSSNQPQHF. CDR3 nucleotides: TGTGCCAGCAGCACAGGGAGTAGCAATCAGCCCCAGCATTTT.

Written as DNA, the CDR3 is TGTGCCAGCGGGGGAGGGTCTGGGGCCAACGTCCTGACTTTC. Encoded protein: CASGGGSGANVLTF. V and J are TRBV5-4 and TRBJ2-6, with TRBD2 matching 7 bases. This CDR3 spans 14 amino acids. After removal of 7 bases from V and 1 base from J, the junction contained 2 bases not matched to a gene. Germline V gene data show CDR1 as SGHNT and CDR2 as YYREEE (reference sequence).

The gene calls are TRBV7-9 and TRBJ2-7; 7 bases map to TRBD1. This CDR3 has 15 amino acids. V shed 2 bases, J shed 3 bases, and the junction held 7 bases outside the gene matches. Germline CDR1 is SEHNR and CDR2 is FQNEAQ (reference sequence). DNA for the CDR3: TGTGCCAGCAGCTTACCCTCGGGACAGATCTACGAGCAGTACTTC. Its protein product is CASSLPSGQIYEQYF.

The chain combines TRBV4-1 with TRBJ1-1; no clear D. The CDR3 covers 14 residues. Germline-derived CDR1 and CDR2 are MGHRA and YSYEKL. V lost 7 bases and J 1 base, leaving 13 bases between the germline ends. The CDR3 bases are TGCGCCAGCACCCACGACCGGAGGAACACTGAAGCTTTCTTT. Its translation: CASTHDRRNTEAFF.

The rearrangement joins TRBV6-4 to TRBJ2-1, with 11 bases lining up with TRBD1. Germline CDR1 reads MRHNA; CDR2 reads SNTAGT. The length of the CDR3 is 14 residues. With 5 bases clipped from V and 7 bases from J, the junction kept 4 bases outside the gene matches. CDR3 region: CASSRTGGGNEQFF. The CDR3 region has the DNA TGTGCCAGCAGTCGGACAGGGGGCGGGAATGAGCAGTTCTTC.

The CDR3 loop is CASSSDRDQGETQYF. The CDR3 DNA reads TGTGCCAGCAGCTCAGACCGGGACCAAGGAGAGACCCAGTACTTC. This chain joins TRBV7-9 and TRBJ2-5, with D perhaps TRBD1 or TRBD2 (5 bases each). Trimming cost V 4 bases and J 4 bases, with 16 bases left between them. CDR1 SEHNR and CDR2 FQNEAQ come from the germline V gene (reference sequence). The CDR3 is made up of 15 amino acids. The full variable domain, in which reference TRBV7-9 and TRBJ2-5 provide the parts outside the CDR3, is DTGVSQNPRHKITKRGQNVTFRCDPISEHNRLYWYRQTLGQGPEFLTYFQNEAQLEKSRLLSDRFSAERPKGSFSTLEIQRTEQGDSAMYLCASSSDRDQGETQYFGPGTRLLVL.

This clone was seen just once. V gene TRBV28 combines with J gene TRBJ2-2; D may match TRBD1 or TRBD2 (5 bases each). Germline-derived CDR1 and CDR2 are MDHEN and SYDVKM. The V and J ends lost 8 bases and 3 bases respectively, with 13 bases between them. The CDR3 runs to 14 residues. The CDR3 is CASVIGTYTGELFF. DNA of the CDR3: TGTGCCAGCGTTATAGGGACCTACACCGGGGAGCTGTTTTTT.

This clone was observed a single time. The chain's CDR3 is CASSSDRATETQYF. As DNA, the CDR3 is TGTGCCAGCAGTAGCGACAGGGCGACGGAGACCCAGTACTTC. The chain is built from TRBV2 and TRBJ2-5, with 7 bases identical to TRBD1. The CDR3 is made up of 14 amino acids. The V gene end was trimmed by 5 bases and the J gene end by 5 bases; junction bases not matched to a gene: 8. Germline V gene data show CDR1 as SNHLY and CDR2 as FYNNEI. The full variable domain, completed using reference TRBV2 and TRBJ2-5, is EPEVTQTPSHQVTQMGQEVILRCVPISNHLYFYWYRQILGQKVEFLVSFYNNEISEKSEIFDDQFSVERPDGSNFTLKIRSTKLEDSAMYFCASSSDRATETQYFGPGTRLLVL.

The V call is TRBV6-6, the J call TRBJ1-1; D is perhaps TRBD1 (5 bases). Per the germline V gene, CDR1 is MNHNY and CDR2 is SVGAGI (reference sequence). CDR3 length equals 15 residues. Trimming took 6 bases from V and 2 from J, leaving 16 bases between them. This CDR3 reads CASRKDRLINTEAFF. The CDR3 nucleotides are TGTGCCAGCAGGAAAGACAGACTAATAAACACTGAAGCTTTCTTT.

This clone showed up just a few times. The rearrangement joins TRBV7-8 to TRBJ1-5; 9 positions match TRBD1. The CDR3 covers 16 residues. CDR1 is SGHVS, CDR2 FQNEAQ, per germline. V trimming: 6 bases; J trimming: 0 bases; junction bases outside the gene matches: 6. CDR3 nucleotide sequence: TGTGCCAGCAGTCCCGGGACAGGGTATAGCAATCAGCCCCAGCATTTT. Encoded protein: CASSPGTGYSNQPQHF.

This clone has more than one count but fewer than ten. This sequence joins TRBV4-3 and TRBJ1-5; no firm D call. Germline CDR1 reads LGHNA; CDR2 reads YSLEER. Deletions cut 1 base from V and 0 bases from J, with 7 bases between. The CDR3 is 15 amino acids. CDR3: CASSQGQNSNQPQHF. CDR3 DNA: TGCGCCAGCAGCCAAGGCCAGAATAGCAATCAGCCCCAGCATTTT.

The V gene is TRBV6-5, the J gene TRBJ2-1; unclear D gene. Per the germline V gene, CDR1 is MNHEY and CDR2 is SVGAGI. V lost 0 bases, J lost 9 bases, and 9 bases lay in between. CDR3 length: 13 residues. CDR3 amino acids: CASSYSYGAEQFF. The CDR3 DNA reads TGTGCCAGCAGTTACTCGTACGGAGCTGAGCAGTTCTTC.

The chain joins TRBV7-2 to TRBJ2-1, with 7 nucleotides matching TRBD2. J lost 5 bases, V lost 2 bases, and 9 bases had no gene match. In germline, CDR1 is SGHTA, CDR2 FQGNSA. This CDR3 contains 16 residues. This CDR3 is CASSLSLVGGNNEQFF. The CDR3, as DNA: TGTGCCAGCAGCTTAAGCCTAGTGGGGGGGAACAATGAGCAGTTCTTC. Using reference TRBV7-2 and TRBJ2-1 for the parts outside the CDR3, the full variable domain is GAGVSQSPSNKVTEKGKDVELRCDPISGHTALYWYRQSLGQGLEFLIYFQGNSAPDKSGLPSDRFSAERTGGSVSTLTIQRTQQEDSAVYLCASSLSLVGGNNEQFFGPGTRLTVL.

J is TRBJ2-2 and V is TRBV6-4; TRBD1 matches 7 bases. CDR1 is MRHNA and CDR2 is SNTAGT in the germline V gene. The CDR3 is 14 residues long. With 6 bases clipped from V and 5 bases from J, the junction kept 6 bases outside the gene matches. CDR3 bases: TGTGCCAGCAGCGCGACAGGGCCAACCGGGGAGCTGTTTTTT. Protein: CASSATGPTGELFF.

The V and J genes are TRBV6-1 and TRBJ2-7, with D perhaps matching TRBD2 (6 bases). CDR3 length: 15 amino acids. CDR1 and CDR2 from the germline V gene are MNHNS and SASEGT. Trimming removed 6 bases from V and 6 bases from J, with 21 bases in between. CDR3 loop: CASSYMVGGIGEQYF. The CDR3 DNA follows: TGTGCCAGCAGCTACATGGTTGGAGGGATAGGCGAGCAGTACTTC.

J is TRBJ2-1 and V is TRBV7-9, with D maybe TRBD2 (7 bases). CDR1 and CDR2 from the germline V gene are SEHNR and FQNEAQ (reference sequence). V lost 5 bases and J 7 bases, leaving 18 bases between the germline ends. This CDR3 has 15 amino acids. CDR3 DNA sequence: TGTGCCAGCAGCCCCCTTGCGGGGGCCAGAAATGAGCAGTTCTTC. Protein product: CASSPLAGARNEQFF.

In this sample, this clone turned up once. The gene calls are TRBV6-5 and TRBJ2-1, with D possibly being TRBD1 (5 bases). CDR3 length equals 13 residues. CDR1 and CDR2 from the germline V gene are MNHEY and SVGAGI. The ends were cut back, 2 bases at V and 9 bases at J, with 11 bases in the middle. The CDR3, as DNA: TGTGCCAGCAGTTACGGCAGGGTGGTTGAGCAGTTCTTC. Its protein product is CASSYGRVVEQFF.

This clone was observed a single time. This rearrangement joins TRBV7-9 to TRBJ1-1; D may be TRBD1 (5 bases). V was cut by 0 bases and J by 0 bases, with 8 bases left in between. The CDR3 has 15 residues. CDR1 is SEHNR, CDR2 FQNEAQ, per germline (reference sequence). The CDR3 here is CASSLAMGLNTEAFF. The CDR3 DNA follows: TGTGCCAGCAGCTTAGCTATGGGACTGAACACTGAAGCTTTCTTT.